Here is one T cell receptor beta chain with its context. There is no known antigen for this receptor. No per-base quality is available; no much larger clone lies one base away. In total, roughly 670 healthy bone marrow donors made up the cohort. At the time of sampling, all cohort members were nominally healthy, though unrecorded immune exposures were likely present. The donor was CMV seropositive and belonged to the group of around 300 seropositive cohort members. A peripheral blood sample was provided by each donor, and peripheral blood mononuclear cells were used for TCR beta sequencing. Genomic DNA was extracted from the blood cell samples with the Qiagen DNeasy Blood Extraction Kit. This record comes from a study of cytomegalovirus exposure and HLA in healthy donors (dated by TCRdb to about 2017). Concerning the study at large: An earlier analysis of some 500 of the donors reported approximately 270 Gb of sequence data and some 120 million unique TCR beta sequences from about 200 million T cells. About 300 gigabases of sequencing data and approximately 84 million unique TCR sequences were included in an early release covering roughly 700 HLA-typed donors. Of the 300 to 500 genotyped donors, 75% to 85% were placed in the genetic ancestry cluster associated with self-reported Caucasian donors. The study was designed to test whether signatures of past pathogen exposure could be identified by cataloging public T cell receptors. The study profiled the T cell repertoires of hundreds of subjects by immunosequencing and related them to cytomegalovirus serostatus. A separate validation cohort of approximately 120 different subjects was used in addition to the approximately 700-subject first cohort. To predict cytomegalovirus infection status, the study brought together high-throughput TCR immunosequencing, statistical association of individual TCRs with disease status, and machine learning. To study patterns of TCR occurrence, a later analysis re-analyzed previously published TCR beta repertoires from several hundred donors and added high-resolution HLA genotyping. The later analysis used no new phenotypic data to find candidate immune exposures, relying instead on TCR beta sequences and their occurrence across donors. In an earlier analysis of 587 of the donors, high-throughput TCR beta sequencing was used to judge whether each TCR beta V gene segment behaved as functional or pseudogenic. Donor age, sex, ethnicity and CMV serostatus were compiled together with the repertoire data. In a later genetic analysis, genome-wide SNP genotypes for about 55% of the roughly 700 donors were used, and that subset was treated as a discovery cohort. All discovery cohort repertoires had been generated using a single sequencing platform. HLA typing covered class I and class II loci at four-digit resolution. Typing coverage varied by locus: roughly 629-630 donors for A, B, C, DRB1 and DQB1; approximately 560 for DQA1; more than 600 for DPA1; fewer than 480 for DPB1. Roughly 5 DR-DQ haplotypes were handled as single units for association and clustering because linkage in the cohort was strong. Among 398 genotyped donors of the cohort, an average of roughly 240,000 unique TCR beta nucleotide sequences were sequenced per donor, around 18% of them non-productive. Study-wide findings and limitations: A further reported finding was that TCR beta sequences accurately predicted the HLA-A and HLA-B alleles for most subjects in the first cohort. Assigning TCR associations to individual alleles was difficult when HLA alleles, especially DR and DQ, strongly co-occurred. Several of the top co-occurrence clusters appeared to be linked to parvovirus B19, influenza, CMV and Epstein-Barr virus, according to a later analysis. Correlated functional status among segregating V segments might reflect linkage disequilibrium, but an unknown experimental factor could not be ruled out. Compared with equally common non-associated chains, HLA-associated TCR beta chains in a later analysis were more clonally expanded and had lower generation probabilities. Specific HLA alleles were associated with over 15,000 TCR beta sequences at a false discovery rate of 0.05 in a later analysis. The presence/absence analyses assumed that sequencing depth was roughly uniform across donors, and that assumption may not be true. The study listed 150 to 200 TCR beta chains as associated with cytomegalovirus. A cluster of highly shared sequence variants was judged likely to represent a technical artifact of the sequencing pipeline. A later genetic analysis reported fewer N-insertions in productive TCRs among donors in an Asian-associated ancestry cluster than the roughly 700-donor mean. Some IMGT-functional V segments, including TRBV6-2 and TRBV6-3, could not be distinguished by the 87-base-pair reads and were therefore excluded. Across donors, most TCR sequences were observed very rarely, whereas some public TCRs were present in many individuals. Most CMV-associated TCR beta chains appeared to be HLA-restricted in a later analysis, and the HLA associations seemed to be driven largely by CMV exposure. Only TCR beta chains were sequenced in this cohort, and the absence of alpha or paired-chain data limited detectable features. The classifier was reported to diagnose cytomegalovirus status with high specificity and sensitivity in both the original cohort and the validation cohort. Because counts were too low, roughly 18 rarely observed V segments, including chromosome 9 orphons, were left out of the earlier analysis of approximately 580 of the donors. V-gene and J-gene trimming of TCR beta chains was associated with a missense DCLRE1C variant in a later genetic analysis, and the association was replicated in an independent cohort. According to a later analysis, TCR association rates differed among HLA loci, with DRB1 alleles showing the most associated TCRs and HLA-C alleles showing the fewest. CMV serostatus was the only immune exposure information available for the cohort. In an earlier analysis of some 540 of the donors, most TCR beta V segments appeared in productive rearrangements about 87% or about 30% of the time, broadly matching IMGT annotations. Because HLA typing was unavailable for some donors at each locus, only the typed subset was used in association tests. The authors suggested that the approach could potentially be extended to other disease states and immunological phenotypes. In vitro tests confirmed that a few of the cytomegalovirus-associated TCR beta chains recognize cytomegalovirus antigens.

Library preparation employed the immunoSEQ multiplex PCR assay. A mixture of 60 forward primers for TCR Vbeta segments and 13 reverse primers for TCR Jbeta segments was used in the multiplex PCR. Amplification of the CDR3 region of rearranged TCR beta genes was performed with a multiplex PCR assay on genomic DNA. The Illumina HiSeq System was used to sequence the amplified TCR beta libraries as 87-base-pair reads. Regarding the original processing steps: A later analysis counted 75 million to 100 million unique TCR beta chains across the 650 to 800 repertoires, and some 11 million of these chains were shared by at least two donors. Raw reads were error-corrected and collapsed into unique sequences by a nearest-neighbor algorithm in which closely related sequences were merged to remove PCR and sequencing errors. V, D and J gene segments were assigned by aligning CDR3 sequences to IMGT reference sequences. Each retained sequence needed at least a six-nucleotide match to both a V gene segment and a J gene segment. Rearrangements were called productive when the CDR3 lacked stop codons and stayed in frame with V and J; all others were non-productive. Following IMGT convention, CDR3 was defined as the stretch from the second conserved V-encoded cysteine to the conserved J-encoded phenylalanine. Sequences without an unambiguous match to a single V gene segment were excluded from the earlier analysis of several hundred of the donors. In an earlier analysis of a few hundred of the donors, V segments were called functional above 56.7% productive rearrangements and were called segregating when the between-donor standard deviation exceeded 5%. A statistical classification framework was built to diagnose cytomegalovirus status from the catalog of TCR beta chain sequences. In a later analysis, TCR nucleotide sequences were compared against IMGT/GENE-DB human TR gene sequences so that V and J genes could be assigned. A later analysis assigned CDR3 sequences and most-parsimonious VDJ recombination scenarios with the TCRdist pipeline. In a later analysis, every TCR beta chain was defined by the combination of its CDR3 amino acid sequence and its V-gene family, and reads without a unique V-gene family were dropped. To address suspected cross-contamination and a sequencing artifact, a later analysis removed several hundred highly shared, low-generation-probability nucleotide sequences. For each public chain, a later analysis derived a clonal expansion index from normalized ranks of inferred template counts within each repertoire. A later analysis computed generation probabilities with a VDJ recombination model fitted to out-of-frame rearrangements, and checked the results against IGoR. A later analysis scored TCR-TCR, TCR-HLA and TCR-CMV co-occurrence with hypergeometric tests, applying a repertoire-size bias correction to TCR pairs. To estimate false discovery rates, a later analysis permuted the HLA or CMV assignments 20 times. In a later analysis, co-occurring TCRs were grouped using DBSCAN, with TCRdist sequence similarity added in when clustering inside HLA-allele-positive subsets. For co-occurrence clustering, repertoires with fewer than 30,000 or more than 120,000 public chains were excluded, along with 4 to 6 repertoires with anomalous nucleotide sharing. The table comes from immuneACCESS by way of TCRdb, which keeps in-frame sequences with V and J called. Part of the clones is missing from these tables; in studies checked, under half for an unresolved V gene and the rest for unknown reasons. That table gives V, J and clone size, and the DNA gave D and trimming. Here the sample has around 90,000 clones; more than 55% occur a single time. The biggest ten clones account for about 22% of the sample.

The germline V gene provides CDR1 MDHEN and CDR2 SYDVKM. Taken from cysteine to phenylalanine, the CDR3 has 13 residues. Of all the DNA, just the CDR3 is kept, 39 bases in frame from base 1. V and J are truncated by 5 bases and 6 bases respectively, leaving an intervening sequence of 13 bases. The material sequenced was PBMCs. The chain couples TRBV28 to TRBJ2-5, with a tentative D gene TRBD1 over 6 matching bases. This TCR derives from a woman between 45 and 60 years old in good health and CMV-seropositive. The DNA is as follows: TGTGCCAGCAGTCAAGGGGGTCTGCAGACCCAGTACTTC. It specifies CASSQGGLQTQYF.